This TCR beta chain was identified during a study of T cell responses to AZD1222 COVID-19 vaccine. Regarding the study as a whole: The study found Spike-specific TCR breadth and depth rose after two AZD1222 doses.

TCRdb's table, derived via immunoSEQ multiplex PCR, lists solely in-frame clones and lacks some. The sample holds 160,000 or so clones; 90% to 95% are singletons and the top ten take roughly 5.5%. A word on this clone: The antigen is undetermined.

Germline V gene data show CDR1 as SNHLY and CDR2 as FYNNEI. The ends were cut back, 3 bases at V and 6 bases at J, with 14 bases in the middle. The CDR3 totals 14 residues. The input for sequencing was peripheral blood, taken 28 days after the second AZD1222 dose. The sequence derives from an adult who received the AZD1222 COVID-19 vaccine. The rearrangement uses TRBV2 and TRBJ1-2; D might be TRBD1 (5 bases). The CDR3 DNA follows: TGTGCCAGCAGTGAGAGTAGGGAGGGGAATGGCTACACCTTC. Its translation is CASSESREGNGYTF.